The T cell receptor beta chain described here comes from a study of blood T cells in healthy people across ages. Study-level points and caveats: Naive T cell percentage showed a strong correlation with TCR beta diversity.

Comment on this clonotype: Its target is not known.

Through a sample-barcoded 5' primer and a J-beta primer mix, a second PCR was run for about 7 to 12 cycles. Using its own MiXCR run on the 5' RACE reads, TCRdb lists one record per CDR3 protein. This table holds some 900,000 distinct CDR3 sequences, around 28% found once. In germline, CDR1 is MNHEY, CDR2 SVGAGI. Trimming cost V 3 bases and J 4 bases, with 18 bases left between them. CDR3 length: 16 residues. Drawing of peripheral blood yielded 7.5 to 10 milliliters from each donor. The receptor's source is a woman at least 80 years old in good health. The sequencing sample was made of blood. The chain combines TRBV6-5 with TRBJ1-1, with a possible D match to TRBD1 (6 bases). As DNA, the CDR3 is TGTGCCAGCAGTTATCCTACAGGGAGCAGAGGCACTGAAGCTTTCTTT. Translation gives CASSYPTGSRGTEAFF.